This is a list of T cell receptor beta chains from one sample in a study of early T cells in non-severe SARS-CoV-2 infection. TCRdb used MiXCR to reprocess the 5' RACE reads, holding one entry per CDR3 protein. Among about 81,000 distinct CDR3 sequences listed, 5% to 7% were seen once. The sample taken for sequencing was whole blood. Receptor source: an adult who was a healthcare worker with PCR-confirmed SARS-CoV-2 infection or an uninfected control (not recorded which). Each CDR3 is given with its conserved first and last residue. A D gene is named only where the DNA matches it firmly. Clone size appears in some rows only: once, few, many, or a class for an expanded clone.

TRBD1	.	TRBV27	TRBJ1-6	TGTGCCAGCAAAGCCGGGACAGGGAGAGGTAATTCACCCCTCCACTTT	CASKAGTGRGNSPLHF
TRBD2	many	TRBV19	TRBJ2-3	TGTGCCAGTAGTATAGACGGACTAGCGGGAGAGAGCACAGATACGCAGTATTTT	CASSIDGLAGESTDTQYF
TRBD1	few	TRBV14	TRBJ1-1	TGTGCCAGCAGCCGCAACTCGGACAGGGTGAACACTGAAGTTTTCTTT	CASSRNSDRVNTEVFF
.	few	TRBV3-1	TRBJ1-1	TGTGCCAGCAGATTCGGGGCGAGCACTGAAGCTTTCTTT	CASRFGASTEAFF
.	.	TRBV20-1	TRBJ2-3	TGCAGTGCTAGGTTAGCGGGCACAGATACGCAGTATTTT	CSARLAGTDTQYF
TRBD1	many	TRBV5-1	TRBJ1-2	TGCGCCAGCAGTCCCATGGGACAGGTTGGCTACACCTTC	CASSPMGQVGYTF
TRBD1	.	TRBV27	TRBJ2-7	TGTGCCAGCAGTGTTACCGGGACAGGAGTTTACGAGCAGTACTTC	CASSVTGTGVYEQYF
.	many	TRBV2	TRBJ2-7	TGTGCCAGCAGGAGGGACGCCGCCTCCTACGAGCAGTACTTC	CASRRDAASYEQYF
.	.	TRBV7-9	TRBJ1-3	TGTGCCAGCAGCTTACCCAGGGAGGTCGGAAACACCATATATTTT	CASSLPREVGNTIYF
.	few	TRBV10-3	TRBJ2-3	TGTGCCATCAGTGAGTCGAAAAGCGCAGATACGCAGTATTTT	CAISESKSADTQYF
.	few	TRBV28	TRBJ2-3	TGTGCCAGCAGTTCCCCGGGACAACACACAGATACGCAGTATTTT	CASSSPGQHTDTQYF
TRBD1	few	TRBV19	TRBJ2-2	TGTGCCAGTAGTCCCGGGACAGAAGGATTTTTAGCCGGGGAGCTGTTTTTT	CASSPGTEGFLAGELFF
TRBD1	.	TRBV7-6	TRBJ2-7	TGTGCCAGCAGCGTCGACAGGGCCTACGAGCAGTACTTC	CASSVDRAYEQYF
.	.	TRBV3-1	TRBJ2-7	TGTGCCAGCAGACGGACGGAGACCTACGAGCAGTACTTC	CASRRTETYEQYF
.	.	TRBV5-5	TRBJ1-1	TGTGCCAGCTTACCCCGGACGTTGAACACTGAAGCTTTCTTT	CASLPRTLNTEAFF
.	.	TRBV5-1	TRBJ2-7	TGCGCCAGCTCCGTCGACGGAAACTACGAGCAGTACTTC	CASSVDGNYEQYF
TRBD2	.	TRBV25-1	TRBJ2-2	TGTGCCAGCAGTCCGCCCAGCGGGGGGGTCTTCACCGGGGAGCTGTTTTTT	CASSPPSGGVFTGELFF